Described below is a single TCR beta chain sequence and its context. The method was immunoSEQ multiplex PCR; TCRdb's version includes in-frame clones alone and lacks a portion of them. The sample consists of over 750,000 clones, about 96% of them appearing once. The CDR3 runs 13 residues. The germline V gene has CDR1 MNHEY and CDR2 SMNVEV (reference sequence). Trimming removed 0 bases at V and 2 bases at J, with 4 bases between. The data originate from a study of shared clonotypes between healthy human individuals. CD45RO-negative cells were positively selected for CCR7, leaving out terminally differentiated effector memory CD45RA+ cells.

The sequenced material came from naive CD8+ T cells sorted from blood. The V call is TRBV27, the J call TRBJ1-2; D gene uncertain. This receptor was obtained from a man aged 25 to 40 in good health. CDR3 bases: TGTGCCAGCAGTTTATCTTTCAACTATGGCTACACCTTC. Protein sequence: CASSLSFNYGYTF.